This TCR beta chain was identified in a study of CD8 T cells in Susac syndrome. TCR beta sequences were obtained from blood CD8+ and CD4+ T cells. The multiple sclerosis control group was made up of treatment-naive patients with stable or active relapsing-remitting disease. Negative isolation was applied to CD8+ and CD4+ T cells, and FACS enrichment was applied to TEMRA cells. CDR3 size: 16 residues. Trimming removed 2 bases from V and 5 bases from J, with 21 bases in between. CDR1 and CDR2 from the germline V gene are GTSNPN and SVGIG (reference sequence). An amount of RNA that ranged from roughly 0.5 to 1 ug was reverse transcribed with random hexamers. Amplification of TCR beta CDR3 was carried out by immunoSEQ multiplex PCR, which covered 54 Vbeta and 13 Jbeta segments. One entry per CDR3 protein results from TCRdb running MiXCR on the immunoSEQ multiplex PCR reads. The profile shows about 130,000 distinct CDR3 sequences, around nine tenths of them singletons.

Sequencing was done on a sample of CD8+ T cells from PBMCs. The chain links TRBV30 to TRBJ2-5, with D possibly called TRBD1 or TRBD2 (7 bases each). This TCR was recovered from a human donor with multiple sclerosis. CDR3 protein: CAWSSRGGFLLETQYF. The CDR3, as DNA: TGTGCCTGGAGTTCCAGGGGGGGCTTTCTTTTGGAGACCCAGTACTTC.